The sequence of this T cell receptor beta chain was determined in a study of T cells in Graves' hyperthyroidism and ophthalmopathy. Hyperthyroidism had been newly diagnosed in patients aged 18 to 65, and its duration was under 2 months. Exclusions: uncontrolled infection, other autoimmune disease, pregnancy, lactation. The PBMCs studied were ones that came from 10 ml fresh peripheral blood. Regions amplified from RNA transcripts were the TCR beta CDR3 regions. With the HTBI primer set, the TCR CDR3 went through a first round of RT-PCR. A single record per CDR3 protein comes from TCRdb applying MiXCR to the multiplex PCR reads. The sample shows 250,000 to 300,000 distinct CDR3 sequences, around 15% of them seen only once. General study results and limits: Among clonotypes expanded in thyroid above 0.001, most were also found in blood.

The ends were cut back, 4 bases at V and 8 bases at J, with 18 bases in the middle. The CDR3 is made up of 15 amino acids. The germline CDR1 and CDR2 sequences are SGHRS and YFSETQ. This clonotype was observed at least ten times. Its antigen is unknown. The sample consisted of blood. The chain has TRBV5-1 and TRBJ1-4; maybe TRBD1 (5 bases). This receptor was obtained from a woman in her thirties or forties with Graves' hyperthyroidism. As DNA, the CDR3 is TGCGCCAGCAGCGGCGGGACGCCCGATAGGGAAAAACTGTTTTTT. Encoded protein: CASSGGTPDREKLFF.